The 27 T cell receptor beta chains listed next were all sequenced from one sample in a study of cytomegalovirus exposure and HLA in healthy donors. PCR involved 60 Vbeta and 13 Jbeta primers. Profiling relied on immunoSEQ multiplex PCR, and the TCRdb table lists in-frame clones only, not all of them. The sample carries about 190,000 clones, 80% recorded once. Input material: PBMCs. The receptors come from a man aged 35 to 55 in good health and CMV-seropositive.

This chain links TRBV6-5 with TRBJ2-1, with D possibly TRBD2 on 5 matching bases. CDR3 size: 14 residues. Germline CDR1 and CDR2: MNHEY and SVGAGI. Trimming left V 7 bases short and J 6 bases short, with 16 bases between. The CDR3 is CASMSPPSRNEQFF. The CDR3 DNA reads TGTGCCAGCATGAGCCCCCCTAGCCGCAATGAGCAGTTCTTC.

This chain uses TRBV7-2 with TRBJ2-7; 7 bases are shared with TRBD2. This CDR3 is built from 13 residues. From germline, CDR1 is SGHTA and CDR2 FQGNSA. V shed 10 bases, J shed 5 bases, and the junction held 11 bases outside the gene matches. The CDR3 is CATVAGPLNEQYF. The DNA of the CDR3 is TGTGCCACCGTAGCGGGCCCCCTGAACGAGCAGTACTTC.

The rearrangement uses TRBV11-3 and TRBJ2-1, with a weak D call TRBD1 (6 bases). V dropped 2 bases and J dropped 13 bases, with 12 bases sitting between them. CDR1 and CDR2 (germline): SGHNT, YENEEA. The CDR3 covers 12 residues. In DNA, the CDR3 is TGTGCCAGCAGCTTAAGTCCGGGACAACAGTTCTTC. Encoded protein: CASSLSPGQQFF.

The chain joins TRBV9 to TRBJ2-2; 8 nucleotides align to TRBD2. CDR3 length: 18 amino acids. The V gene end was trimmed by 4 bases and the J gene end by 5 bases; junction bases not matched to a gene: 16. Germline CDR1 SGDLS, CDR2 YYNGEE. CDR3 DNA sequence: TGTGCCAGCAGCAGAGGATTCATTAGCGGGGACCGAACCGGGGAGCTGTTTTTT. Protein product: CASSRGFISGDRTGELFF. Looking up the rest from reference TRBV9 and TRBJ2-2 gives the full variable domain: DSGVTQTPKHLITATGQRVTLRCSPRSGDLSVYWYQQSLDQGLQFLIQYYNGEERAKGNILERFSAQQFPDLHSELNLSSLELGDSALYFCASSRGFISGDRTGELFFGEGSRLTVL.

This chain links TRBV15 with TRBJ1-3; TRBD1 aligns across 7 bases. The ends lost 0 bases at V and 0 bases at J; junction bases unmatched: 5. Germline-derived CDR1 and CDR2 are LNHNV and YYDKDF (reference sequence). The CDR3 totals 17 residues. The CDR3 bases are TGTGCCACCAGCAGAGACTTTGGGACAGTCTCTGGAAACACCATATATTTT. Protein sequence: CATSRDFGTVSGNTIYF.

The gene calls are TRBV27 and TRBJ2-2; 7 nucleotides line up with TRBD1. The CDR3 has 15 residues. Germline V lookup: CDR1 MNHEY, CDR2 SMNVEV (reference sequence). V dropped 3 bases and J dropped 6; count of bases not matched to a gene: 7. The CDR3 nucleotides read TGTGCCAGCAGTTTCCTAGGGGGCGCACCCGGGGAGCTGTTTTTT. As protein: CASSFLGGAPGELFF.

The table lists this clone with a count of one. The genes are TRBV29-1 and TRBJ1-2; no reliable D call. CDR1 and CDR2 from the germline V gene are SQVTM and ANQGSEA. The CDR3 contains 14 residues. Trimming left V 0 bases short and J 4 bases short, with 12 bases between. The CDR3 nucleotides are TGCAGCGTTGAAGAAGTAGGACTCATCTATGGCTACACCTTC. Translating gives CSVEEVGLIYGYTF.

This clone occurred once. CDR3 region: CAFVPWAAEQYF. As DNA, the CDR3 is TGTGCCTTCGTCCCGTGGGCAGCTGAGCAGTACTTC. V usage is TRBV30 and J usage is TRBJ2-5; D is uncertain. Looked up from germline, CDR1 is GTSNPN and CDR2 is SVGIG (reference sequence). The CDR3 is 12 residues long. V lost 7 bases, J lost 11 bases, and 20 bases lay in between.

The rearrangement links TRBV7-3 to TRBJ1-1; TRBD1 matches 8 bases. The CDR3 totals 15 residues. Per germline, CDR1 SGHTA and CDR2 FQGTGA. The ends lost 2 bases at V and 8 bases at J; junction bases unmatched: 10. The CDR3 here is CASSLGAPGQGEAFF. DNA for the CDR3: TGTGCCAGCAGCTTAGGGGCCCCAGGACAGGGAGAAGCTTTCTTT. The full variable domain, in which reference TRBV7-3 and TRBJ1-1 provide the parts outside the CDR3, is GAGVSQTPSNKVTEKGKYVELRCDPISGHTALYWYRQSLGQGPEFLIYFQGTGAADDSGLPNDRFFAVRPEGSVSTLKIQRTERGDSAVYLCASSLGAPGQGEAFFGQGTRLTVV.

This chain uses TRBV19 with TRBJ2-3, with D perhaps TRBD2 (6 bases). Between the trimmed V and J ends, which lost 1 base and 3 bases, there was a span of 11 bases. Germline loops: CDR1 LNHDA, CDR2 SQIVND (reference sequence). The CDR3 has 15 residues. The CDR3 loop is CASSIVAGSTDTQYF. In nucleotides, the CDR3 is TGTGCCAGTAGTATAGTTGCGGGGAGTACAGATACGCAGTATTTT.

This clone is a singleton in its sample. The chain has TRBV5-4 and TRBJ2-5; TRBD1 matches at 9 bases. The J call may not be correct, given that the DNA end is closer to TRBJ2-7. CDR1 and CDR2 (germline): SGHNT, YYREEE (reference sequence). The CDR3 loop spans 15 amino acids. In DNA, the CDR3 is TGTGCCAGCAGTTATCCGGGACAGGGAGCCTACGAGCAGTACTTC. Protein: CASSYPGQGAYEQYF.

The rearrangement joins TRBV5-4 to TRBJ2-3; possible D gene TRBD2, 5 bases. Germline CDR1 reads SGHNT; CDR2 reads YYREEE (reference sequence). V gave up 0 bases and J gave up 8 bases, with 19 bases separating them. The CDR3 has 16 residues. The chain's CDR3 is CASSLARVTVEGTQYF. DNA of the CDR3: TGTGCCAGCAGCTTGGCCCGGGTGACGGTAGAGGGTACGCAGTATTTT.

The chain combines TRBV18 with TRBJ2-7, with 7 bases that match TRBD1. The CDR3 is made up of 15 amino acids. V lost 2 bases, J lost 4 bases, and 8 bases stayed unmatched. Per germline, CDR1 KGHSH and CDR2 LQKENI. CDR3 loop: CASSPETGNMYEQYF. DNA of the CDR3: TGTGCCAGCTCACCAGAGACAGGGAATATGTACGAGCAGTACTTC.

This clone turned up a few times. The rearrangement joins TRBV5-1 to TRBJ1-1; TRBD1 might be the D (6 bases). The CDR3 covers 13 residues. V was cut by 1 base and J by 4 bases, with 8 bases left in between. The germline CDR1 and CDR2 sequences are SGHRS and YFSETQ. The chain's CDR3 is CASSLRGGTEAFF. As DNA, the CDR3 is TGCGCCAGCAGCTTGAGGGGGGGCACTGAAGCTTTCTTT.

This clone has a handful of counts. This chain joins TRBV27 and TRBJ2-7; 7 bases fit TRBD2. CDR1 is MNHEY, CDR2 SMNVEV, per germline (reference sequence). Losses at the gene ends were 9 bases for V and 4 bases for J; bases not matched to a gene: 12. This CDR3 comprises 14 residues. This CDR3 is CASGGASGTYEQYF. In DNA form, the CDR3 reads TGTGCCAGTGGAGGGGCTAGCGGAACATACGAGCAGTACTTC.

The chain has TRBV5-6 and TRBJ2-1; 9 positions match TRBD2. Trimming cost V 5 bases and J 7 bases; bases outside gene matches: 4. In germline, CDR1 is SGHDT, CDR2 YYEEEE. The CDR3 has 13 amino acids. The CDR3 bases are TGTGCCAGCAGTTACAGCGGGGGGAATGAGCAGTTCTTC. Translation: CASSYSGGNEQFF.

This chain uses TRBV27 with TRBJ1-2; D gene uncertain. This CDR3 contains 14 residues. V was pared by 6 bases and J by 4 bases, with 15 bases between. Germline assignment: CDR1 MNHEY and CDR2 SMNVEV (reference sequence). CDR3 loop: CASSPGRFGYGYTF. The CDR3 bases are TGTGCCAGCAGCCCAGGAAGGTTCGGCTATGGCTACACCTTC.

J is TRBJ1-2 and V is TRBV5-1, with 8 nucleotides matching TRBD1. CDR3 size: 12 residues. The ends lost 3 bases at V and 10 bases at J; junction bases unmatched: 5. CDR1 is SGHRS, CDR2 YFSETQ, per germline. CDR3 nucleotides: TGCGCCAGCAGCTCGGACAGGGCCTACTACACCTTC. Its translation is CASSSDRAYYTF. Drawing the rest from reference TRBV5-1 and TRBJ1-2, the complete variable domain is KAGVTQTPRYLIKTRGQQVTLSCSPISGHRSVSWYQQTPGQGLQFLFEYFSETQRNKGNFPGRFSGRQFSNSRSEMNVSTLELGDSALYLCASSSDRAYYTFGSGTRLTVV.

The rearrangement links TRBV19 to TRBJ2-7, with 7 bases identical to TRBD1. The germline gives CDR1 LNHDA, CDR2 SQIVND (reference sequence). Losses at the gene ends were 3 bases for V and 7 bases for J; bases not matched to a gene: 9. The CDR3 is 14 residues long. The CDR3 protein is CASSIRGPGEEQYF. CDR3 bases: TGTGCCAGTAGTATTAGGGGGCCCGGGGAGGAGCAGTACTTC.

DNA of the CDR3: TGTGCCAGCAGCTCGGGGGGGCGAAATGAAAAACTGTTTTTT. The encoded protein is CASSSGGRNEKLFF. This chain links TRBV7-2 with TRBJ1-4; perhaps TRBD1 as D (6 bases). CDR1 SGHTA and CDR2 FQGNSA come from the germline V gene. Deletions cut 4 bases from V and 5 bases from J, with 11 bases between. The CDR3 is made up of 14 amino acids.

The chain joins TRBV9 to TRBJ1-2; D is undetermined. This CDR3 region has 14 residues. V was trimmed by 4 bases and J by 3 bases, leaving 13 bases between them. The V gene's germline CDR1 is SGDLS and CDR2 YYNGEE. CDR3 region: CASSPRGEDYGYTF. DNA for the CDR3: TGTGCCAGCAGCCCCCGAGGAGAGGACTATGGCTACACCTTC.

The CDR3 here is CASSLGAGEVYEQYF. The CDR3 DNA is TGTGCCAGCAGCTTAGGAGCGGGGGAGGTGTACGAGCAGTACTTC. This chain links TRBV13 with TRBJ2-7; 8 bases match TRBD2. V trimming: 0 bases; J trimming: 4 bases; junction bases outside the gene matches: 5. CDR1 PRHDT and CDR2 FYEKMQ come from the germline V gene (reference sequence). This CDR3 has 15 residues.

This clone showed up just once. The chain uses TRBV15 and TRBJ2-7, with TRBD1 matching over 8 bases. The V and J ends lost 4 bases and 2 bases, in that order; junction bases with no gene match: 4. The germline gives CDR1 LNHNV, CDR2 YYDKDF (reference sequence). CDR3 length equals 14 residues. The CDR3, as DNA: TGTGCCACCAGCACCCGGACAGGGACCTACGAGCAGTACTTC. The encoded protein is CATSTRTGTYEQYF.

The chain links TRBV21-1 to TRBJ1-5; TRBD1 is the table's D call and was not checked against the DNA. TRBV21-1 is a pseudogene. This CDR3 contains 15 residues. The CDR3 reads CASSKGPNITGPQHF. The CDR3 DNA is TGTGCCAGCAGCAAAGGACCCAACATAACAGGGCCCCAGCATTTT.

This clone was recorded a few times. V and J are TRBV5-1 and TRBJ2-3; 11 bases match TRBD1. Per the germline V gene, CDR1 is SGHRS and CDR2 is YFSETQ. The CDR3 is made up of 16 amino acids. With 3 bases clipped from V and 5 bases from J, the junction kept 8 bases outside the gene matches. DNA for the CDR3: TGCGCCAGCAGCTGGGTAGGACAGGGGGCGGAAGATACGCAGTATTTT. This codes for CASSWVGQGAEDTQYF.

The rearrangement joins TRBV6-5 to TRBJ1-1; 9 bases agree with TRBD1. CDR1 and CDR2 from the germline V gene are MNHEY and SVGAGI. J was trimmed by 11 bases and V by 4 bases; bases with no gene match: 14. This CDR3 has 15 residues. This CDR3 reads CASSFFPTGGGEAFF. The CDR3, as DNA: TGTGCCAGCAGTTTCTTCCCGACAGGGGGAGGGGAGGCTTTCTTT.

The V gene is TRBV19, the J gene TRBJ2-1, with D maybe TRBD1 (5 bases). V shed 5 bases and J shed 6 bases, with 17 bases lying between them. CDR3 size: 15 residues. The germline V gene encodes CDR1 LNHDA and CDR2 SQIVND (reference sequence). CDR3 residues: CASSAFAGLGNEQFF. Here the CDR3 DNA reads TGTGCCAGTAGTGCTTTCGCAGGGTTGGGCAATGAGCAGTTCTTC.